The 29 T cell receptor beta chains below all came from one sample that was sequenced in a study of vaccination effects on CD4 cells after COVID-19. Using immunoSEQ multiplex PCR, the repertoire was profiled, and TCRdb retains in-frame clones only, with some absent. The sample has roughly 15,000 clones; approximately 70% are singletons. Antigens of these TCRs are unknown. Sequencing followed a ViraFEST assay step that expanded antigen-specific CD4+ T cells with viral peptide pools. Culture lasted 10 days before CD4+ T cell isolation. Vaccination of participants consisted of two doses of either the BNT162b2 or mRNA-1273 vaccine. Sequences were derived from CD4+ T cells from PBMCs cultured with SARS-CoV-2 spike peptides, sampled after COVID-19 vaccination. These receptors were taken from a human donor who received a COVID-19 vaccine.

The chain recombines TRBV20-1 with TRBJ1-1, with TRBD1 as a possible D gene (5 bases). The CDR3 totals 11 residues. Per germline, CDR1 DFQATT and CDR2 SNEGSKA (reference sequence). Trimming removed 3 bases at V and 4 bases at J, with 6 bases between. The CDR3 reads CSARGPTEAFF. In DNA form, the CDR3 reads TGCAGTGCTAGGGGACCCACTGAAGCTTTCTTT.

J is TRBJ2-1 and V is TRBV5-1, with 9 bases that match TRBD2. CDR1 is SGHRS and CDR2 is YFSETQ in the germline V gene. This CDR3 is 18 amino acids long. V lost 0 bases and J lost 8; bases outside the gene matches: 15. The CDR3: CASSLAWREGNGEDEQFF. CDR3 DNA: TGCGCCAGCAGCTTGGCCTGGCGGGAGGGTAACGGGGAAGATGAGCAGTTCTTC.

The rearrangement joins TRBV19 to TRBJ2-3, with 11 nucleotides matching TRBD2. Germline V gene data show CDR1 as LNHDA and CDR2 as SQIVND (reference sequence). The CDR3 contains 16 residues. J gave up 2 bases and V 3 bases, and 4 bases lay outside the gene matches. Written as DNA, the CDR3 is TGTGCCAGTAGTATGGGGACTAGCGGACTCACAGATACGCAGTATTTT. It yields the protein CASSMGTSGLTDTQYF. The whole variable domain, filled in from reference TRBV19 and TRBJ2-3, reads DGGITQSPKYLFRKEGQNVTLSCEQNLNHDAMYWYRQDPGQGLRLIYYSQIVNDFQKGDIAEGYSVSREKKESFPLTVTSAQKNPTAFYLCASSMGTSGLTDTQYFGPGTRLTVL.

V usage is TRBV5-1 and J usage is TRBJ1-1, with D hard to call. V shed 0 bases and J shed 4 bases, with 13 bases lying between them. CDR1 SGHRS and CDR2 YFSETQ come from the germline V gene. The CDR3 has 15 amino acids. CDR3 region: CASSLEIPLGTEAFF. Written as DNA, the CDR3 is TGCGCCAGCAGCTTGGAAATCCCCTTGGGCACTGAAGCTTTCTTT. Full variable domain (remainder filled in from reference TRBV5-1 and TRBJ1-1): KAGVTQTPRYLIKTRGQQVTLSCSPISGHRSVSWYQQTPGQGLQFLFEYFSETQRNKGNFPGRFSGRQFSNSRSEMNVSTLELGDSALYLCASSLEIPLGTEAFFGQGTRLTVV.

This clone was counted between two and nine times. This chain uses TRBV3-1 (or the pseudogene TRBV3-2) with TRBJ1-6; TRBD1 matches at 7 bases. V shed 2 bases, J shed 10 bases, and the junction held 5 bases outside the gene matches. This CDR3 is 14 amino acids long. CDR1 is LGHDT, CDR2 YNNKEL, per germline (reference sequence). CDR3 loop: CASSQHGTASPLHF. CDR3 coding DNA: TGTGCCAGCAGCCAACACGGGACAGCATCACCCCTCCACTTT.

The J gene is TRBJ2-1, the V gene TRBV5-1; 7 nucleotides match TRBD2. The CDR3 sequence is 20 residues long. CDR1 is SGHRS and CDR2 is YFSETQ in the germline V gene. V shed 0 bases and J 4 bases; nucleotides not matched to a gene: 19. Written as DNA, the CDR3 is TGCGCCAGCAGCTTGGCCTGGGTCGGCGGGAGACCTCCTTATTACAATGAGCAGTTCTTC. Translated, it gives CASSLAWVGGRPPYYNEQFF.

This chain connects TRBV5-6 to TRBJ1-3, with D perhaps TRBD1 (5 bases). V lost 1 base and J lost 3, with 8 bases in between. The CDR3 length is 14 residues. Germline loops: CDR1 SGHDT, CDR2 YYEEEE. The CDR3 reads CASSLRGVGNTIYF. CDR3 nucleotides: TGTGCCAGCAGCTTGAGAGGGGTTGGAAACACCATATATTTT.

A few counts support this clone. This chain joins TRBV3-1 (or the pseudogene TRBV3-2) and TRBJ1-2; no definite D call. This CDR3 has 14 residues. CDR1 and CDR2 (germline): LGHDT, YNNKEL (reference sequence). With 0 bases removed from V and 8 bases from J, the gap between germline ends came to 13 bases. DNA for the CDR3: TGTGCCAGCAGCCAAGATTCCTGGCTGGGAGGCTACACCTTC. It specifies CASSQDSWLGGYTF.

This clone was seen just once. The rearrangement uses TRBV25-1 and TRBJ1-2; no clear D gene. With 4 bases removed from V and 7 bases from J, the gap between germline ends came to 7 bases. The CDR3 length is 11 residues. CDR1 MGHDK and CDR2 SYGVNS come from the germline V gene. Here the CDR3 reads CASSGGGGYTF. CDR3 in DNA: TGTGCCAGCAGTGGCGGAGGTGGCTACACCTTC.

By frequency in the sample, this clone is medium-sized. This sequence joins TRBV12-3 or TRBV12-4 and TRBJ2-7; D possibly matches TRBD1 or TRBD2 (6 bases each). There are 13 residues in the CDR3. Trimming removed 5 bases at V and 3 bases at J, with 11 bases between. The CDR3: CASSLQGLYEQYF. In DNA, the CDR3 is TGTGCCAGCAGTCTACAGGGACTCTACGAGCAGTACTTC.

The V and J genes are TRBV6-5 and TRBJ1-4; TRBD1 is a possible D gene (5 bases). The CDR3 runs to 14 residues. Trimming stripped 7 bases from V and 4 bases from J, with 13 bases between. Germline loops: CDR1 MNHEY, CDR2 SVGAGI. The DNA for the CDR3 is TGTGCCAGCATGGCCGACAGACTTAATGAAAAACTGTTTTTT. Residues: CASMADRLNEKLFF.

This rearrangement joins TRBV14 to TRBJ1-2; no clear D. Per germline, CDR1 SGHDN and CDR2 FVKESK. The V end lost 3 bases, the J end lost 8 bases, and 13 bases lay between the germline ends. This CDR3 has 13 amino acids. This CDR3 reads CASSHIRAGGYTF. CDR3 sequence (DNA): TGTGCCAGCAGCCACATCCGGGCGGGAGGCTACACCTTC.

This chain connects TRBV12-2 to TRBJ1-1; the D call of TRBD1 is as the table states it, not checked on the DNA. TRBV12-2 is a listed pseudogene. The CDR3 covers 16 residues. The CDR3 reads CASRLARDRGGTEAFF. DNA of the CDR3: TGTGCAAGTCGCTTAGCGCGGGACAGGGGTGGGACTGAAGCTTTCTTT.

The rearrangement links TRBV9 to TRBJ2-5; 11 nucleotides agree with TRBD2. The trim removed 4 bases at V and 4 bases at J, leaving 6 bases unmatched. There are 15 residues in the CDR3. CDR1 is SGDLS and CDR2 is YYNGEE in the germline V gene. This CDR3 is CASSFSGGAGETQYF. CDR3 DNA sequence: TGTGCCAGCAGCTTTAGCGGGGGGGCAGGAGAGACCCAGTACTTC.

The rearrangement links TRBV5-5 to TRBJ2-2; TRBD1 aligns across 8 bases. CDR1 and CDR2 from the germline V gene are SGHKS and YYEKEE (reference sequence). With 3 bases clipped from V and 0 bases from J, the junction kept 4 bases outside the gene matches. This CDR3 comprises 16 residues. CDR3 protein: CASSYRGKTNTGELFF. CDR3 coding DNA: TGTGCCAGCAGCTACAGGGGGAAAACGAACACCGGGGAGCTGTTTTTT.

This clone has only one observation. V usage is TRBV5-4 and J usage is TRBJ2-1; 12 bases are shared with TRBD2. V gave up 3 bases and J gave up 7 bases; unmatched junction bases: 8. Germline V gene sequence: CDR1 SGHNT, CDR2 YYREEE (reference sequence). The CDR3 length is 16 residues. The CDR3 spells CASSSPQTSGRNEQFF. CDR3 sequence (DNA): TGTGCCAGCAGCTCCCCGCAGACTAGCGGGAGAAATGAGCAGTTCTTC.

DNA of the CDR3: TGTGCCACCAGCAGAGGCTTCGGGGGGGGTTTCTACGAGCAGTACTTC. Residues: CATSRGFGGGFYEQYF. The chain recombines TRBV15 with TRBJ2-7, with 8 positions matching TRBD2. CDR1 LNHNV and CDR2 YYDKDF come from the germline V gene (reference sequence). This CDR3 is 16 amino acids long. After removal of 1 base from V and 3 bases from J, the junction contained 8 bases not matched to a gene.

This clone was counted a single time. The chain carries TRBV6-1 and TRBJ1-2; perhaps TRBD1 as D (5 bases). CDR1 and CDR2 (germline): MNHNS, SASEGT. Deletions cut 1 base from V and 7 bases from J, with 10 bases between. This CDR3 comprises 13 residues. CDR3 in DNA: TGTGCCAGCAGTGAAGGCAGGGTGGGTGGCTACACCTTC. The encoded protein is CASSEGRVGGYTF.

Only a few counts were recorded for this clone. The gene calls are TRBV7-2 and TRBJ1-2; 7 bases match TRBD1. This CDR3 has 17 amino acids. V trimming: 4 bases; J trimming: 4 bases; junction bases outside the gene matches: 15. CDR1 and CDR2 (germline): SGHTA, FQGNSA. This CDR3 reads CASSYDSRTGGLYGYTF. The CDR3, as DNA: TGTGCCAGCAGCTACGACTCCCGGACAGGCGGTCTCTATGGCTACACCTTC.

CDR3: CASSEGRGRSTEAFF. CDR3 nucleotide sequence: TGTGCCAGCAGTGAGGGCAGGGGAAGGAGCACTGAAGCTTTCTTT. The genes are TRBV2 and TRBJ1-1; tentative D call: TRBD1 (6 bases). Trimming removed 3 bases from V and 4 bases from J, with 15 bases in between. In germline, CDR1 is SNHLY, CDR2 FYNNEI. The CDR3 loop spans 15 amino acids.

Relative to its sample, this clone is medium-sized. The CDR3 sequence is CAWTGLAGGAYNEQFF. The CDR3 DNA sequence: TGTGCCTGGACGGGACTAGCGGGAGGGGCCTACAATGAGCAGTTCTTC. The chain couples TRBV30 to TRBJ2-1; the match to TRBD2 covers 16 bases. With V trimmed by 4 bases and J by 2 bases, 2 bases remained unmatched. Per the germline V gene, CDR1 is GTSNPN and CDR2 is SVGIG (reference sequence). This CDR3 is built from 16 residues.

The genes are TRBV5-6 and TRBJ2-3; 9 nucleotides match TRBD1. The ends lost 3 bases at V and 8 bases at J; junction bases unmatched: 7. Germline V lookup: CDR1 SGHDT, CDR2 YYEEEE. The CDR3 is made up of 14 amino acids. Written as DNA, the CDR3 is TGTGCCAGCAGCTCCGGACAGGGGATCGGTACGCAGTATTTT. Its translation: CASSSGQGIGTQYF.

The CDR3 DNA is TGTGCCAGTAGTCAAGGTGGCAATCAGCCCCAGCATTTT. Translating gives CASSQGGNQPQHF. The V and J genes are TRBV19 and TRBJ1-5, with D uncertain. The ends were cut back, 5 bases at V and 2 bases at J, with 7 bases in the middle. This CDR3 region has 13 residues. Germline lookup yields CDR1 LNHDA and CDR2 SQIVND (reference sequence).

This clone was counted a few times. This rearrangement joins TRBV7-9 to TRBJ2-3, with 16 bases that match TRBD2. The CDR3 runs to 16 residues. Trimming took 4 bases from V and 5 from J; bases not matched to a gene: 3. Looked up from germline, CDR1 is SEHNR and CDR2 is FQNEAQ (reference sequence). In DNA form, the CDR3 reads TGTGCCAGCAGCTACGGGACTAGCGGGAGGGTAGATACGCAGTATTTT. Protein sequence: CASSYGTSGRVDTQYF.

The genes are TRBV2 and TRBJ2-7; TRBD2 aligns across 8 bases. V shed 2 bases and J 5 bases; nucleotides not matched to a gene: 11. Germline CDR1 reads SNHLY; CDR2 reads FYNNEI. This CDR3 is 16 amino acids long. As DNA, the CDR3 is TGTGCCAGCAGTGAAAGAGTAGCGGGGTCCCGCCACGAGCAGTACTTC. This sequence encodes CASSERVAGSRHEQYF. The whole variable domain, remainder taken from reference TRBV2 and TRBJ2-7, is EPEVTQTPSHQVTQMGQEVILRCVPISNHLYFYWYRQILGQKVEFLVSFYNNEISEKSEIFDDQFSVERPDGSNFTLKIRSTKLEDSAMYFCASSERVAGSRHEQYFGPGTRLTVT.

V usage is TRBV5-6 and J usage is TRBJ2-1, with TRBD2 matching over 9 bases. This CDR3 has 17 amino acids. The V segment lost 3 bases and the J segment 7 bases; nucleotides outside the gene matches: 14. Germline V gene sequence: CDR1 SGHDT, CDR2 YYEEEE. The CDR3 loop is CASSWRVAGGPRNEQFF. For the CDR3, the DNA is TGTGCCAGCAGCTGGAGGGTGGCGGGGGGGCCCCGAAATGAGCAGTTCTTC.

This clone has just a few counts. The rearrangement links TRBV10-3 to TRBJ2-2, with a tentative D call TRBD1 (5 bases). Trimming left V 0 bases short and J 10 bases short, with 6 bases between. CDR3 length equals 12 residues. CDR1 is ENHRY, CDR2 SYGVKD, per germline. As DNA, the CDR3 is TGTGCCATCAGTGAGTCCAGGGAGGAGCTGTTTTTT. Its translation is CAISESREELFF.

This clone was seen a handful of times. The V gene is TRBV18, the J gene TRBJ2-7; D is ambiguous. Looked up from germline, CDR1 is KGHSH and CDR2 is LQKENI. V lost 6 bases and J 7 bases, leaving 19 bases between the germline ends. This CDR3 has 14 residues. The CDR3 region has the DNA TGTGCCAGCTCGCCTCAAGGCACCAGGATAGAGCAGTACTTC. Translation gives CASSPQGTRIEQYF.

The V gene is TRBV6-5, the J gene TRBJ2-3; no clear D. Germline CDR1 reads MNHEY; CDR2 reads SVGAGI. This CDR3 is built from 12 residues. V lost 6 bases, J lost 7 bases, and 11 bases lay in between. This CDR3 is CASSSDTNTQYF. Here the CDR3 DNA reads TGTGCCAGCAGCTCCGACACCAATACGCAGTATTTT.